Each of the 30 T cell receptor beta chains below was sequenced from the same sample in a study of OX40 agonist ivuxolimab in advanced cancers. TCRdb's table, derived via immunoSEQ multiplex PCR, lists solely in-frame clones and lacks some. Among about 48,000 clones listed, 70% to 90% were seen once. Specimen: CD4+ or CD8+ T cells sorted from blood, collected in a trial of the OX40 agonist ivuxolimab. These receptors were taken from an adult with an advanced solid tumor such as melanoma, head and neck, liver or kidney cancer.

This clone appeared a single time. As DNA, the CDR3 is TGTGCCAGCAGCTTATTGGGACTAGCGGGGAGTTCCTACGAGCAGTACTTC. It translates to CASSLLGLAGSSYEQYF. The chain joins TRBV7-8 to TRBJ2-7, with 13 bases lining up with TRBD2. The CDR3 has 17 amino acids. Germline V gene sequence: CDR1 SGHVS, CDR2 FQNEAQ. V was clipped by 2 bases and J by 1 base; unmatched bases: 5.

V gene TRBV28 combines with J gene TRBJ2-3; possible D gene TRBD1, 6 bases. The CDR3 has 15 amino acids. Trimming left V 6 bases short and J 0 bases short, with 13 bases between. CDR1 is MDHEN and CDR2 is SYDVKM in the germline V gene. The CDR3 DNA follows: TGTGCCAGCAGCCCAGGGGTGGCTAGCACAGATACGCAGTATTTT. This gives the protein CASSPGVASTDTQYF.

The chain is built from TRBV5-8 and TRBJ2-7; D unclear. Germline CDR1 is SGHTS and CDR2 is YDEGEE. V gave up 3 bases and J gave up 1 base, with 8 bases separating them. This CDR3 region has 13 residues. CDR3 in DNA: TGTGCCAGCAGCTATTACACTTCCTACGAGCAGTACTTC. Translating gives CASSYYTSYEQYF.

This clone has a single count. This chain connects TRBV6-6 to TRBJ1-2; TRBD1 is a possible D gene (6 bases). Trimming took 1 base from V and 3 from J, leaving 12 bases between them. The CDR3 is made up of 15 amino acids. Germline assignment: CDR1 MNHNY and CDR2 SVGAGI (reference sequence). The CDR3 DNA reads TGTGCCAGCAGTTACTTGGCAGGGGACGACTATGGCTACACCTTC. Translated, it gives CASSYLAGDDYGYTF.

The chain employs TRBV28 and TRBJ2-7; D call uncertain. Germline loops: CDR1 MDHEN, CDR2 SYDVKM. Trimming pared 7 bases from V and 3 bases from J, leaving 13 bases between. This CDR3 has 13 amino acids. CDR3 nucleotides: TGTGCCAGCATTGGTGGATCGGGCTACGAGCAGTACTTC. Protein: CASIGGSGYEQYF.

This chain joins TRBV5-1 and TRBJ2-7; tentative D call: TRBD1 (6 bases). V was pared by 3 bases and J by 3 bases, with 13 bases between. The germline gives CDR1 SGHRS, CDR2 YFSETQ. The CDR3 is 14 residues long. CDR3 DNA sequence: TGCGCCAGCAGCTATACCGGGACAAACTACGAGCAGTACTTC. Amino acid sequence: CASSYTGTNYEQYF. The variable domain in full, with the rest retrieved from reference TRBV5-1 and TRBJ2-7, is KAGVTQTPRYLIKTRGQQVTLSCSPISGHRSVSWYQQTPGQGLQFLFEYFSETQRNKGNFPGRFSGRQFSNSRSEMNVSTLELGDSALYLCASSYTGTNYEQYFGPGTRLTVT.

V usage is TRBV7-3 and J usage is TRBJ2-7, with 9 bases that match TRBD1. The CDR3 is 14 amino acids. J was trimmed by 2 bases and V by 4 bases; bases with no gene match: 3. CDR1 and CDR2 from the germline V gene are SGHTA and FQGTGA. CDR3 in amino acids: CASSSTGGAYEQYF. The DNA for the CDR3 is TGTGCCAGCAGCTCGACAGGGGGGGCCTACGAGCAGTACTTC.

The rearrangement joins TRBV9 to TRBJ2-2; D gene unclear. V was shortened by 0 bases and J by 7 bases, with 4 bases between the two germline ends. The CDR3 has 12 amino acids. The germline CDR1 and CDR2 sequences are SGDLS and YYNGEE. The CDR3 DNA follows: TGTGCCAGCAGCGTAGAGCACGGGGAGCTGTTTTTT. Protein: CASSVEHGELFF.

V and J are TRBV7-9 and TRBJ1-2, with 8 bases identical to TRBD1. J lost 4 bases, V lost 5 bases, and 9 bases had no gene match. There are 15 residues in the CDR3. From germline, CDR1 is SEHNR and CDR2 FQNEAQ (reference sequence). DNA for the CDR3: TGTGCCAGCAGCAACGCGGGACAGGCGGCCTATGGCTACACCTTC. This translates into CASSNAGQAAYGYTF. The full variable domain, with the rest looked up from reference TRBV7-9 and TRBJ1-2, is DTGVSQNPRHKITKRGQNVTFRCDPISEHNRLYWYRQTLGQGPEFLTYFQNEAQLEKSRLLSDRFSAERPKGSFSTLEIQRTEQGDSAMYLCASSNAGQAAYGYTFGSGTRLTVV.

This clone appeared a single time. The V call is TRBV6-5, the J call TRBJ1-2; D unclear. Trimming removed 0 bases at V and 2 bases at J, with 7 bases between. CDR1 and CDR2 (germline): MNHEY, SVGAGI. The CDR3 consists of 14 residues. As DNA, the CDR3 is TGTGCCAGCAGTTACTCTGCAGGCAACTATGGCTACACCTTC. This encodes CASSYSAGNYGYTF.

This sequence joins TRBV11-2 and TRBJ2-1; the D is unclear. CDR3 length: 14 residues. V gave up 4 bases and J gave up 2 bases, with 9 bases separating them. Germline loops: CDR1 SGHAT, CDR2 FQNNGV. CDR3 DNA: TGTGCCAGCAGCTCGGGCGGCCCCTACAATGAGCAGTTCTTC. Protein: CASSSGGPYNEQFF.

The chain recombines TRBV29-1 with TRBJ2-2; 8 nucleotides line up with TRBD1. The J segment lost 5 bases and the V segment lost 6 bases, leaving 5 bases of the junction unmatched. There are 13 residues in the CDR3. In germline, CDR1 is SQVTM, CDR2 ANQGSEA. The CDR3 bases are TGCAGCGTGCCGACAGGGGCGACCGGGGAGCTGTTTTTT. Its translation: CSVPTGATGELFF.

This sequence joins TRBV19 and TRBJ2-1; D unclear. Germline values: CDR1 LNHDA, CDR2 SQIVND (reference sequence). The CDR3 extends over 13 amino acids. The ends were cut back, 2 bases at V and 7 bases at J, with 9 bases in the middle. The CDR3 DNA follows: TGTGCCAGTAGTATAATAGTGGCAAATGAGCAGTTCTTC. This sequence encodes CASSIIVANEQFF.

V is TRBV11-2 and J is TRBJ2-1, with D perhaps matching TRBD1 (5 bases). The CDR3 totals 12 residues. The germline V and J ends were trimmed by 5 bases and 9 bases, with 11 bases remaining between them. The germline V gene encodes CDR1 SGHAT and CDR2 FQNNGV. CDR3 sequence reads: CASSLRVSEQFF. DNA for the CDR3: TGTGCCAGCAGCCTCAGGGTTTCTGAGCAGTTCTTC.

The rearrangement links TRBV30 to TRBJ1-2, with D perhaps TRBD1 (5 bases). Trimming stripped 4 bases from V and 6 bases from J, with 18 bases between. The CDR3 extends over 14 amino acids. Germline V gene lookup returns CDR1 GTSNPN and CDR2 SVGIG (reference sequence). Written as DNA, the CDR3 is TGTGCCTGGACCCCGGTCGGGCAGGGCGATGGCTACACCTTC. As protein: CAWTPVGQGDGYTF. The variable domain in full, with the rest retrieved from reference TRBV30 and TRBJ1-2, is SQTIHQWPATLVQPVGSPLSLECTVEGTSNPNLYWYRQAAGRGLQLLFYSVGIGQISSEVPQNLSASRPQDRQFILSSKKLLLSDSGFYLCAWTPVGQGDGYTFGSGTRLTVV.

The genes are TRBV7-9 and TRBJ2-3, with 11 bases fitting TRBD1. This CDR3 has 16 residues. Germline lookup yields CDR1 SEHNR and CDR2 FQNEAQ (reference sequence). V was pared by 1 base and J by 4 bases, with 4 bases of the junction left unmatched. Here the CDR3 reads CASSLGWDRGADTQYF. As DNA, the CDR3 is TGTGCCAGCAGCTTAGGGTGGGACAGGGGGGCAGATACGCAGTATTTT.

V usage is TRBV19 and J usage is TRBJ2-7; 7 bases fit TRBD1. With V trimmed by 8 bases and J by 5 bases, 6 bases remained unmatched. The CDR3 has 12 residues. Germline V gives CDR1 LNHDA, CDR2 SQIVND (reference sequence). Here the CDR3 reads CASSPQGDEQYF. In DNA, the CDR3 is TGTGCCAGTTCCCCCCAGGGGGACGAGCAGTACTTC.

This chain uses TRBV7-9 with TRBJ1-2; D perhaps matches TRBD1 (5 bases). This CDR3 comprises 15 residues. CDR1 is SEHNR and CDR2 is FQNEAQ in the germline V gene (reference sequence). V lost 0 bases and J lost 2, with 10 bases in between. CDR3 sequence reads: CASSLAGAGNYGYTF. CDR3 nucleotides: TGTGCCAGCAGCTTAGCTGGGGCAGGGAACTATGGCTACACCTTC.

The genes are TRBV6-5 and TRBJ2-1; tentatively, D is TRBD1 or TRBD2 (5 bases each). The CDR3 length is 13 residues. Per the germline V gene, CDR1 is MNHEY and CDR2 is SVGAGI. V was trimmed by 6 bases and J by 3 bases, leaving 9 bases between them. The CDR3 is CASSWDGYNEQFF. The CDR3 DNA is TGTGCCAGCAGCTGGGACGGCTACAATGAGCAGTTCTTC.

The V and J genes are TRBV7-3 and TRBJ2-1; 7 bases fit TRBD1. J lost 9 bases, V lost 8 bases, and 4 bases had no gene match. The germline V gene encodes CDR1 SGHTA and CDR2 FQGTGA. This CDR3 contains 11 residues. CDR3 loop: CASENRGEQFF. In nucleotides, the CDR3 is TGTGCCAGCGAAAACAGGGGTGAGCAGTTCTTC. The entire variable domain, with the rest obtained from reference TRBV7-3 and TRBJ2-1, is as follows: GAGVSQTPSNKVTEKGKYVELRCDPISGHTALYWYRQSLGQGPEFLIYFQGTGAADDSGLPNDRFFAVRPEGSVSTLKIQRTERGDSAVYLCASENRGEQFFGPGTRLTVL.

The V gene is TRBV29-1, the J gene TRBJ2-5; possibly TRBD2 for D (7 bases). The length of the CDR3 is 12 residues. V was shortened by 7 bases and J by 5 bases, with 14 bases between the two germline ends. Germline V gives CDR1 SQVTM, CDR2 ANQGSEA. The CDR3 protein is CSASRGGETQYF. The CDR3 nucleotides read TGCAGCGCTTCCAGGGGAGGGGAGACCCAGTACTTC.

This rearrangement joins TRBV7-9 to TRBJ2-5, with unresolved D. Germline CDR1 is SEHNR and CDR2 is FQNEAQ (reference sequence). The V and J ends lost 1 base and 1 base respectively, with 4 bases between them. The CDR3 runs to 13 residues. The CDR3 spells CASSLVSQETQYF. DNA for the CDR3: TGTGCCAGCAGCTTAGTATCCCAAGAGACCCAGTACTTC.

This sequence joins TRBV7-9 and TRBJ2-7, with D possibly matching TRBD2 (6 bases). Trimming took 1 base from V and 5 from J, leaving 6 bases between them. Germline CDR1 SEHNR, CDR2 FQNEAQ (reference sequence). CDR3 length: 12 amino acids. Here the CDR3 DNA reads TGTGCCAGCAGCTTAGGGGAGGACGAGCAGTACTTC. Translating it yields CASSLGEDEQYF.

The chain uses TRBV6-1 and TRBJ2-2, with a possible D match to TRBD2 (5 bases). Germline V gene data show CDR1 as MNHNS and CDR2 as SASEGT. This CDR3 has 14 residues. V was shortened by 4 bases and J by 4 bases, with 10 bases between the two germline ends. The CDR3 loop is CASSASGSTGELFF. The DNA of the CDR3 is TGTGCCAGCAGTGCCTCGGGGAGCACCGGGGAGCTGTTTTTT.

The chain employs TRBV28 and TRBJ2-7; 8 bases agree with TRBD2. The CDR3 spans 14 residues. Germline V CDR1 and CDR2: MDHEN, SYDVKM. V shed 3 bases, J shed 3 bases, and the junction held 4 bases outside the gene matches. CDR3 sequence: CASSFSGIFYEQYF. CDR3 in DNA: TGTGCCAGCAGTTTTAGCGGGATCTTCTACGAGCAGTACTTC. Together with reference TRBV28 and TRBJ2-7, the CDR3 gives the full variable domain: DVKVTQSSRYLVKRTGEKVFLECVQDMDHENMFWYRQDPGLGLRLIYFSYDVKMKEKGDIPEGYSVSREKKERFSLILESASTNQTSMYLCASSFSGIFYEQYFGPGTRLTVT.

V gene TRBV6-1 combines with J gene TRBJ1-6; 8 bases are a match to TRBD1. The CDR3 has 14 amino acids. With V trimmed by 3 bases and J by 10 bases, 5 bases remained unmatched. The germline V gene has CDR1 MNHNS and CDR2 SASEGT. CDR3 region: CASSDRGRGSPLHF. The CDR3 DNA sequence: TGTGCCAGCAGTGACAGGGGGCGAGGATCACCCCTCCACTTT.

This CDR3 reads CASSQDGVQETQYF. CDR3 sequence (DNA): TGCGCCAGCAGCCAAGATGGAGTTCAAGAGACCCAGTACTTC. J is TRBJ2-5 and V is TRBV4-3, with no clear D. The CDR3 extends over 14 amino acids. Germline CDR1 LGHNA, CDR2 YSLEER. V lost 0 bases to trimming and J lost 2 bases, with 7 bases between them.

V usage is TRBV7-3 and J usage is TRBJ2-3; no clear D gene. Trimming shortened V by 4 bases and J by 3 bases, and 5 bases separated the two germline ends. Germline V lookup: CDR1 SGHTA, CDR2 FQGTGA. This CDR3 has 12 amino acids. The CDR3 loop reads CASSSSTDTQYF. The DNA for the CDR3 is TGTGCCAGCAGCTCGAGTACAGATACGCAGTATTTT.

This clone is large in the sample. The genes are TRBV27 and TRBJ1-6, with a weak D call TRBD1 (5 bases). This CDR3 has 12 residues. Germline loops: CDR1 MNHEY, CDR2 SMNVEV (reference sequence). With 3 bases removed from V and 14 bases from J, the gap between germline ends came to 11 bases. CDR3 protein: CASSLNTGALHF. Written as DNA, the CDR3 is TGTGCCAGCAGTTTGAACACGGGGGCCCTCCACTTT.

V gene TRBV7-9 combines with J gene TRBJ2-1; 7 bases are shared with TRBD2. This CDR3 comprises 13 residues. V lost 7 bases and J lost 7; bases outside the gene matches: 7. Looked up from germline, CDR1 is SEHNR and CDR2 is FQNEAQ (reference sequence). CDR3 sequence: CASTPGLLNEQFF. CDR3 coding DNA: TGTGCCAGCACCCCGGGACTACTAAATGAGCAGTTCTTC. Full variable domain (rest looked up from reference TRBV7-9 and TRBJ2-1): DTGVSQNPRHKITKRGQNVTFRCDPISEHNRLYWYRQTLGQGPEFLTYFQNEAQLEKSRLLSDRFSAERPKGSFSTLEIQRTEQGDSAMYLCASTPGLLNEQFFGPGTRLTVL.